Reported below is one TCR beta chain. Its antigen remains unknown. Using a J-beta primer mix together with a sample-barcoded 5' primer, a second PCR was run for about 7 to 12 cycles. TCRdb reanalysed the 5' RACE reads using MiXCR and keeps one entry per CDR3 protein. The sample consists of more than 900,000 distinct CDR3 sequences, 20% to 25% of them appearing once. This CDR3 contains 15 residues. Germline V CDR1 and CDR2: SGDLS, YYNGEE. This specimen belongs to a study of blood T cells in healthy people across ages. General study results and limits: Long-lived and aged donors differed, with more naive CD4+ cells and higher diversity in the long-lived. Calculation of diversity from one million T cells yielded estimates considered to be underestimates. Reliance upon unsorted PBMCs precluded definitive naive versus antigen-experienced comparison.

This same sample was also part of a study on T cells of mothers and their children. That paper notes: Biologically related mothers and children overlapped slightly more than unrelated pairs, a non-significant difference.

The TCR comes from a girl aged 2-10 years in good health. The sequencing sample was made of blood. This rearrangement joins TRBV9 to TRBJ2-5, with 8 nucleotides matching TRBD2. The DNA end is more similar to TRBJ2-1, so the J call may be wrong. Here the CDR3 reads CASSSGDQIYNEQFF. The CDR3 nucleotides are TGTGCCAGCAGTAGCGGGGACCAGATTTATAATGAGCAGTTCTTC.